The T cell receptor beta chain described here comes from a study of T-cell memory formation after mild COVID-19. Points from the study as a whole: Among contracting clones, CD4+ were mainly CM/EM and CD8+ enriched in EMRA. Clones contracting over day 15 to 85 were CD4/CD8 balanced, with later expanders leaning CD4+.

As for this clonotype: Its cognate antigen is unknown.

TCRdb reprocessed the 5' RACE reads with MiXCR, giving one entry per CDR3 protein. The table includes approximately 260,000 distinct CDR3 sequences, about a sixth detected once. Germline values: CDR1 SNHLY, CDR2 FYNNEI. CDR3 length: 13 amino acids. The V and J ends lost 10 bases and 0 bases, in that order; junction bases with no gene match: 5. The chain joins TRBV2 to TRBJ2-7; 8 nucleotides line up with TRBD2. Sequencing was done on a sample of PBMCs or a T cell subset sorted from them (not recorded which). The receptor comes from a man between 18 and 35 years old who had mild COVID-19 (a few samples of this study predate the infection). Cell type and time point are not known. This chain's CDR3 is CATTSGLSYEQYF. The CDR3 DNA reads TGTGCCACCACTAGCGGCCTCTCCTACGAGCAGTACTTC.